The clone carrying this T cell receptor beta chain has only one observation. What it binds is not known. Every patient was affected by relapse after autologous stem cell transplantation, while exposure to brentuximab vedotin was not uniform. The protocol was immunoSEQ multiplex PCR, while the TCRdb copy is restricted to in-frame clones and leaves out a portion. The data contain 40,000 to 50,000 clones, 65% to 80% of them seen just once; the ten biggest clones take up approximately 20%. This specimen comes from a study of PD-1 blockade in classical Hodgkin lymphoma. Germline loops: CDR1 SNHLY, CDR2 FYNNEI. The CDR3 consists of 15 residues. V was clipped by 5 bases and J by 0 bases, with 13 bases between them. Regarding the study as a whole: When nivolumab was started under 1 year after ASCT, patients were excluded.

Sequenced material: peripheral blood mononuclear cells (PBMCs), taken at baseline. The chain carries TRBV2 and TRBJ1-1, with D perhaps TRBD1 (5 bases). The TCR sequence derives from a human donor with classical Hodgkin lymphoma. The chain's CDR3 is CASSRRGNMNTEAFF. CDR3 nucleotides: TGTGCCAGCAGTCGCCGGGGGAACATGAACACTGAAGCTTTCTTT. The full variable domain, with the rest looked up from reference TRBV2 and TRBJ1-1, is EPEVTQTPSHQVTQMGQEVILRCVPISNHLYFYWYRQILGQKVEFLVSFYNNEISEKSEIFDDQFSVERPDGSNFTLKIRSTKLEDSAMYFCASSRRGNMNTEAFFGQGTRLTVV.